The 31 T cell receptor beta chains presented below share a single source sample, sequenced in a study of blood T cell repertoires in COVID-19. Only in-frame clones appear in the TCRdb table, and some are missing; sequencing was by immunoSEQ multiplex PCR. The table includes around 170,000 clones, 80% to 85% detected once. Sequencing was performed on peripheral blood. Receptors were obtained from a woman in her thirties or forties with acute or convalescent COVID-19.

A few counts support this clone. Other DNA sequences of this sample code for an identical CDR3. The V and J genes are TRBV7-8 and TRBJ2-2; TRBD1 might be the D (6 bases). Per germline, CDR1 SGHVS and CDR2 FQNEAQ. V dropped 5 bases and J dropped 5 bases, with 9 bases sitting between them. The CDR3 totals 13 residues. CDR3 bases: TGTGCCAGCAGCCCACAGGGTACCGGGGAGCTGTTTTTT. It is translated as CASSPQGTGELFF.

The chain links TRBV7-3 to TRBJ2-2; possible D gene TRBD2, 6 bases. The CDR3 runs 14 residues. Trimming left V 4 bases short and J 4 bases short, with 10 bases between. Germline CDR1 reads SGHTA; CDR2 reads FQGTGA. CDR3 in DNA: TGTGCCAGCAGCTCCAGCGGGTCCACCGGGGAGCTGTTTTTT. It yields the protein CASSSSGSTGELFF.

The chain carries TRBV28 and TRBJ2-3; possible D gene TRBD1, 6 bases. CDR1 is MDHEN and CDR2 is SYDVKM in the germline V gene. With 5 bases removed from V and 4 bases from J, the gap between germline ends came to 13 bases. This CDR3 spans 14 amino acids. CDR3 residues: CASSQTGLPDTQYF. DNA for the CDR3: TGTGCCAGCAGTCAAACAGGGTTACCAGATACGCAGTATTTT.

This clone was picked up a small number of times. The gene calls are TRBV28 and TRBJ1-5; no firm D call. Germline V gene data show CDR1 as MDHEN and CDR2 as SYDVKM. This CDR3 is built from 12 residues. Trimming left V 6 bases short and J 1 base short, with 4 bases between. CDR3 bases: TGTGCCAGCAGACTCAGCAATCAGCCCCAGCATTTT. Translated: CASRLSNQPQHF.

V usage is TRBV27 and J usage is TRBJ2-2; 7 bases map to TRBD1. Trimming removed 5 bases from V and 3 bases from J; junction bases left unmatched: 9. CDR3 length: 16 amino acids. Germline V lookup: CDR1 MNHEY, CDR2 SMNVEV (reference sequence). The CDR3 DNA sequence: TGTGCCAGCAGTCCATCGGGACAGACTTACACCGGGGAGCTGTTTTTT. It encodes CASSPSGQTYTGELFF.

The CDR3 is CASSPRFGRGDTGELFF. CDR3 nucleotides: TGTGCCAGCAGCCCCCGCTTCGGCAGGGGTGATACCGGGGAGCTGTTTTTT. J is TRBJ2-2 and V is TRBV9; maybe TRBD1 (6 bases). The length of the CDR3 is 17 residues. Germline loops: CDR1 SGDLS, CDR2 YYNGEE. Between the trimmed V and J ends, which lost 4 bases and 5 bases, there was a span of 21 bases.

The chain combines TRBV28 with TRBJ1-2, with D perhaps TRBD1 (5 bases). Deletions cut 7 bases from V and 1 base from J, with 19 bases between. This CDR3 has 16 amino acids. Germline values: CDR1 MDHEN, CDR2 SYDVKM. Here the CDR3 reads CASTWGGAANNYGYTF. CDR3 sequence (DNA): TGTGCCAGCACCTGGGGTGGGGCGGCCAATAACTATGGCTACACCTTC.

This clone has more than one count but fewer than ten. This rearrangement joins TRBV6-5 to TRBJ1-1, with 8 bases that match TRBD1. This CDR3 region has 15 residues. Germline trimming cut 7 bases from V and 0 bases from J; bases unmatched to any gene: 7. Germline CDR1 MNHEY, CDR2 SVGAGI. The CDR3 coding sequence is TGTGCCAGCAATACGGACAGGGTAATGAACACTGAAGCTTTCTTT. This translates into CASNTDRVMNTEAFF.

This clone has only one observation. The V gene is TRBV18, the J gene TRBJ2-7; D possibly corresponds to TRBD2 (5 bases). V lost 2 bases and J 2 bases, leaving 13 bases between the germline ends. From germline, CDR1 is KGHSH and CDR2 LQKENI. There are 15 residues in the CDR3. CDR3 in amino acids: CASSPAAGTAYEQYF. The CDR3 nucleotides are TGTGCCAGCTCACCAGCGGCGGGTACAGCCTACGAGCAGTACTTC.

This clone was picked up one time. This chain's CDR3 is CASKIGEAYEQYF. CDR3 DNA sequence: TGTGCCAGCAAAATAGGCGAGGCATACGAGCAGTACTTC. The chain is built from TRBV6-5 and TRBJ2-7; no firm D call. Germline V CDR1 and CDR2: MNHEY, SVGAGI. The CDR3 has 13 residues. Trimming pared 7 bases from V and 4 bases from J, leaving 14 bases between.

This clone has only a few counts. In DNA form, the CDR3 reads TGTGCCAGCAGCCAGACAGGGGGCAGGTCCGAAAAACTGTTTTTT. It is translated as CASSQTGGRSEKLFF. The chain has TRBV7-8 and TRBJ1-4, with 10 bases aligning to TRBD1. Germline CDR1 SGHVS, CDR2 FQNEAQ. The CDR3 extends over 15 amino acids. V was clipped by 5 bases and J by 8 bases; unmatched bases: 8.

The V and J genes are TRBV27 and TRBJ2-1; 10 bases are shared with TRBD2. There are 17 residues in the CDR3. The germline V gene has CDR1 MNHEY and CDR2 SMNVEV (reference sequence). Unmatched junction bases numbered 6, after V lost 2 bases and J lost 2 bases. The CDR3 sequence is CASSLGPSGSPYNEQFF. The DNA for the CDR3 is TGTGCCAGCAGTTTAGGCCCTAGCGGGAGTCCCTACAATGAGCAGTTCTTC.

The rearrangement joins TRBV7-2 to TRBJ2-5; perhaps TRBD2 as D (6 bases). V shed 0 bases and J shed 3 bases, with 11 bases lying between them. The V gene's germline CDR1 is SGHTA and CDR2 FQGNSA. This CDR3 is built from 15 residues. The CDR3 nucleotides read TGTGCCAGCAGCTTAGCCGGCGGGGCCGAAGAGACCCAGTACTTC. Amino acid sequence: CASSLAGGAEETQYF.

A single count supports this clone. The chain combines TRBV6-5 with TRBJ2-1; 9 bases align to TRBD2. CDR3 size: 14 residues. In germline, CDR1 is MNHEY, CDR2 SVGAGI. Germline trimming cut 6 bases from V and 9 bases from J; bases unmatched to any gene: 9. CDR3 protein: CASRAIGGRGEQFF. The CDR3 nucleotides read TGTGCCAGCAGGGCCATCGGCGGGAGGGGTGAGCAGTTCTTC.

This clone is a singleton in its sample. V gene TRBV2 combines with J gene TRBJ1-2, with TRBD1 matching over 9 bases. The J segment lost 7 bases and the V segment lost 7 bases, leaving 10 bases of the junction unmatched. The CDR3 loop spans 14 amino acids. Germline V CDR1 and CDR2: SNHLY, FYNNEI. The CDR3: CASKTGTGQIGYTF. The CDR3 DNA reads TGTGCCAGCAAAACCGGGACAGGGCAAATTGGCTACACCTTC.

This clone was counted once. The genes are TRBV10-3 and TRBJ2-3; 9 nucleotides match TRBD2. Germline CDR1 is ENHRY and CDR2 is SYGVKD. The ends lost 6 bases at V and 2 bases at J; junction bases unmatched: 6. The CDR3 is made up of 15 amino acids. CDR3 DNA sequence: TGTGCCATCAGAGTGAGCGGGGGGCCCACAGATACGCAGTATTTT. Translating it yields CAIRVSGGPTDTQYF.

With respect to this clone: The sample holds other DNA sequences that translate to the same CDR3. V usage is TRBV12-3 or TRBV12-4 and J usage is TRBJ2-1, with D unclear. This CDR3 spans 11 amino acids. With 5 bases removed from V and 10 bases from J, the gap between germline ends came to 9 bases. Here the CDR3 DNA reads TGTGCCAGCAGTCGGTATATCGAGCAGTTCTTC. This gives the protein CASSRYIEQFF.

The chain uses TRBV28 and TRBJ1-3; no firm D call. CDR1 is MDHEN and CDR2 is SYDVKM in the germline V gene. The CDR3 extends over 13 amino acids. The ends were cut back, 6 bases at V and 3 bases at J, with 9 bases in the middle. The CDR3 DNA follows: TGTGCCAGCAGGCCCCCCAGTGGAAACACCATATATTTT. It encodes CASRPPSGNTIYF.

As for this clone: The same CDR3 arises from other DNA sequences in this sample as well. This chain uses TRBV18 with TRBJ2-7; possible D gene TRBD2, 5 bases. Germline assignment: CDR1 KGHSH and CDR2 LQKENI. The CDR3 extends over 13 amino acids. V was trimmed by 1 base and J by 5 bases, leaving 9 bases between them. The DNA for the CDR3 is TGTGCCAGCTCACCACGGGGTAGCGACGAGCAGTACTTC. This translates into CASSPRGSDEQYF.

The J gene is TRBJ2-5, the V gene TRBV7-9; TRBD1 matches 8 bases. V gave up 0 bases and J gave up 1 base; unmatched junction bases: 7. The CDR3 is 17 residues long. Germline assignment: CDR1 SEHNR and CDR2 FQNEAQ (reference sequence). The CDR3 loop is CASSLAAGQGGQETQYF. The CDR3 DNA follows: TGTGCCAGCAGCTTAGCTGCCGGACAGGGCGGCCAAGAGACCCAGTACTTC.

The rearrangement uses TRBV7-8 and TRBJ1-5; 7 positions match TRBD1. CDR1 and CDR2 from the germline V gene are SGHVS and FQNEAQ. Losses at the gene ends were 5 bases for V and 7 bases for J; bases not matched to a gene: 11. The CDR3 spans 15 residues. The CDR3 DNA sequence: TGTGCCAGCAGCCCCGAGACAGGGTTCGGGCAGCCCCAGCATTTT. This codes for CASSPETGFGQPQHF.

CDR3 region: CASSSPDRGTDTQYF. As DNA, the CDR3 is TGTGCCAGCAGCTCGCCTGACAGGGGCACAGATACGCAGTATTTT. The V and J genes are TRBV7-3 and TRBJ2-3; TRBD1 agrees at 7 bases. J lost 1 base, V lost 4 bases, and 5 bases had no gene match. This CDR3 contains 15 residues. Looked up from germline, CDR1 is SGHTA and CDR2 is FQGTGA. The complete variable domain, with remaining parts taken from reference TRBV7-3 and TRBJ2-3, reads GAGVSQTPSNKVTEKGKYVELRCDPISGHTALYWYRQSLGQGPEFLIYFQGTGAADDSGLPNDRFFAVRPEGSVSTLKIQRTERGDSAVYLCASSSPDRGTDTQYFGPGTRLTVL.

The rearrangement joins TRBV6-5 to TRBJ1-1, with a weak D call TRBD1 (5 bases). Looked up from germline, CDR1 is MNHEY and CDR2 is SVGAGI. The CDR3 loop spans 16 amino acids. Trimming removed 4 bases at V and 7 bases at J, with 22 bases between. In nucleotides, the CDR3 is TGTGCCAGCAGTTTTTCTTTTCTCACGGAGGGGAGTGAAGCTTTCTTT. It specifies CASSFSFLTEGSEAFF.

This clone was counted ten times or more. The V and J genes are TRBV28 and TRBJ1-5; D gene ambiguous. The CDR3 has 16 amino acids. The germline V and J ends were trimmed by 1 base and 1 base, with 11 bases remaining between them. The germline V gene has CDR1 MDHEN and CDR2 SYDVKM. CDR3 nucleotides: TGTGCCAGCAGTTTATTCCGGAGTATAAGCAATCAGCCCCAGCATTTT. Its translation is CASSLFRSISNQPQHF.

V and J are TRBV28 and TRBJ1-1; D not certain. CDR1 and CDR2 (germline): MDHEN, SYDVKM. Trimming stripped 6 bases from V and 0 bases from J, with 14 bases between. The CDR3 spans 15 residues. CDR3 in amino acids: CASRSSQTLNTEAFF. The CDR3 DNA reads TGTGCCAGCAGATCTTCCCAGACACTGAACACTGAAGCTTTCTTT.

This sequence joins TRBV7-9 and TRBJ2-3; 7 bases match TRBD2. Per the germline V gene, CDR1 is SEHNR and CDR2 is FQNEAQ (reference sequence). V trimming: 4 bases; J trimming: 6 bases; junction bases outside the gene matches: 13. The CDR3 is made up of 16 amino acids. The CDR3 sequence is CASSSTQTSTLDTQYF. CDR3 nucleotide sequence: TGTGCCAGCAGCTCCACCCAGACTAGCACCTTGGATACGCAGTATTTT. The whole variable domain, filled in from reference TRBV7-9 and TRBJ2-3, reads DTGVSQNPRHKITKRGQNVTFRCDPISEHNRLYWYRQTLGQGPEFLTYFQNEAQLEKSRLLSDRFSAERPKGSFSTLEIQRTEQGDSAMYLCASSSTQTSTLDTQYFGPGTRLTVL.

A few counts support this clone. The rearrangement links TRBV28 to TRBJ2-7; D may be TRBD1 (5 bases). The V end lost 8 bases, the J end lost 6 bases, and 11 bases lay between the germline ends. The CDR3 spans 11 residues. In germline, CDR1 is MDHEN, CDR2 SYDVKM. CDR3 protein: CASGQGGEQYF. CDR3 DNA: TGTGCCAGCGGGCAGGGTGGCGAGCAGTACTTC.

V gene TRBV27 combines with J gene TRBJ1-1, with TRBD1 matching 7 bases. CDR1 is MNHEY and CDR2 is SMNVEV in the germline V gene (reference sequence). This CDR3 has 15 amino acids. V lost 7 bases to trimming and J lost 0 bases; unmatched junction nucleotides: 8. CDR3 sequence: CASKPGDRLNTEAFF. CDR3 nucleotides: TGTGCCAGCAAGCCCGGGGACAGATTGAACACTGAAGCTTTCTTT.

The chain combines TRBV29-1 with TRBJ2-7; TRBD2 matches 12 bases. The CDR3 sequence is 14 residues long. After removal of 7 bases from V and 3 bases from J, the junction contained 7 bases not matched to a gene. Germline V gene data show CDR1 as SQVTM and CDR2 as ANQGSEA. The CDR3 nucleotides are TGCAGCGCCCGGACTAGCGGGAATAACTACGAGCAGTACTTC. Its translation is CSARTSGNNYEQYF.

The rearrangement joins TRBV9 to TRBJ2-3; 10 bases align to TRBD2. J lost 3 bases, V lost 4 bases, and 11 bases had no gene match. From germline, CDR1 is SGDLS and CDR2 YYNGEE. This CDR3 is built from 17 residues. The CDR3 nucleotides are TGTGCCAGCAGCCAAACGCAGCGGGAGGGGGTAACAGATACGCAGTATTTT. It yields the protein CASSQTQREGVTDTQYF.

This sequence joins TRBV11-2 and TRBJ1-4; D perhaps matches TRBD1 (5 bases). V shed 0 bases and J shed 4 bases, with 15 bases lying between them. Germline assignment: CDR1 SGHAT and CDR2 FQNNGV. The CDR3 totals 17 residues. CDR3 region: CASSLEPFQGLNEKLFF. CDR3 nucleotide sequence: TGTGCCAGCAGCTTAGAACCATTCCAGGGCCTTAATGAAAAACTGTTTTTT.